The 32 T cell receptor beta chains below come from one sample, sequenced in a study of blood T cell repertoires in COVID-19. The table came from immunoSEQ multiplex PCR; TCRdb's copy has only in-frame clones and leaves some out. The table has about 190,000 clones, around 90% seen once. Source material: peripheral blood. The receptors were gathered from a man aged 40-50 years with acute or convalescent COVID-19.

The table lists this clone with a count of one. This sequence joins TRBV18 and TRBJ1-3; 7 positions agree with TRBD1. The germline V gene encodes CDR1 KGHSH and CDR2 LQKENI. V was clipped by 3 bases and J by 2 bases; unmatched bases: 1. The CDR3 extends over 14 amino acids. Here the CDR3 DNA reads TGTGCCAGCTCACCCCAGGGGGCTGGAAACACCATATATTTT. It is translated as CASSPQGAGNTIYF. Supplemented by reference TRBV18 and TRBJ1-3, the full variable domain reads NAGVMQNPRHLVRRRGQEARLRCSPMKGHSHVYWYRQLPEEGLKFMVYLQKENIIDESGMPKERFSAEFPKEGPSILRIQQVVRGDSAAYFCASSPQGAGNTIYFGEGSWLTVV.

The chain joins TRBV6-5 to TRBJ1-5; D may be TRBD1 (5 bases). Looked up from germline, CDR1 is MNHEY and CDR2 is SVGAGI. V lost 2 bases and J lost 7, with 15 bases in between. The CDR3 is 15 amino acids. CDR3 region: CASSYDPRGGQPQHF. The CDR3 coding sequence is TGTGCCAGCAGTTACGACCCGCGCGGGGGACAGCCCCAGCATTTT.

The V and J genes are TRBV19 and TRBJ2-7; 7 bases match TRBD1. Trimming cost V 4 bases and J 5 bases; bases outside gene matches: 5. The CDR3 extends over 13 amino acids. CDR1 is LNHDA, CDR2 SQIVND, per germline (reference sequence). CDR3 in DNA: TGTGCCAGTAGTAGGCAGGGGGATGACGAGCAGTACTTC. Translating gives CASSRQGDDEQYF.

The chain employs TRBV12-3 or TRBV12-4 and TRBJ2-1; D is perhaps TRBD1 (5 bases). V lost 6 bases and J 8 bases, leaving 8 bases between the germline ends. The CDR3 extends over 11 amino acids. CDR3 in amino acids: CASRGRDEQFF. CDR3 bases: TGTGCCAGCAGGGGGCGCGATGAGCAGTTCTTC.

The rearrangement uses TRBV6-2 or TRBV6-3 and TRBJ2-7; TRBD2 matches 10 bases. The germline V gene has CDR1 MNHEY and CDR2 SVGEGT. CDR3 length: 13 residues. J was trimmed by 4 bases and V by 4 bases; bases with no gene match: 1. CDR3 protein: CASSWTSGYEQYF. For the CDR3, the DNA is TGTGCCAGCAGTTGGACTAGCGGTTACGAGCAGTACTTC.

J is TRBJ2-6 and V is TRBV10-3; D is perhaps TRBD1 (6 bases). The CDR3 is 16 amino acids. V was clipped by 3 bases and J by 2 bases, with 11 bases between them. CDR1 and CDR2 from the germline V gene are ENHRY and SYGVKD. The CDR3 coding sequence is TGTGCCATCAGTGAAGGGGGTCCGGCTGGGGCCAACGTCCTGACTTTC. Translating it yields CAISEGGPAGANVLTF.

In this sample, this clone turned up many times. The chain uses TRBV5-1 and TRBJ1-1, with a tentative D call TRBD1 (5 bases). With 5 bases removed from V and 3 bases from J, the gap between germline ends came to 11 bases. The CDR3 spans 13 residues. Looked up from germline, CDR1 is SGHRS and CDR2 is YFSETQ. DNA of the CDR3: TGCGCCAGCAGGCCCAGGGTCGACACTGAAGCTTTCTTT. Its protein product is CASRPRVDTEAFF. Combining the CDR3 with reference TRBV5-1 and TRBJ1-1 gives the whole variable domain KAGVTQTPRYLIKTRGQQVTLSCSPISGHRSVSWYQQTPGQGLQFLFEYFSETQRNKGNFPGRFSGRQFSNSRSEMNVSTLELGDSALYLCASRPRVDTEAFFGQGTRLTVV.

This clone was detected only once. The chain joins TRBV6-5 to TRBJ1-6; 7 bases fit TRBD1. With V trimmed by 8 bases and J by 8 bases, 6 bases remained unmatched. Germline CDR1 MNHEY, CDR2 SVGAGI. The CDR3 totals 13 residues. CDR3 protein: CASDREKYSPLHF. CDR3 sequence (DNA): TGTGCCAGCGACAGGGAGAAGTATTCACCCCTCCACTTT.

Written as DNA, the CDR3 is TGTGCCAGCGCCGGTGTAGCGGCCCTCACAGATACGCAGTATTTT. Its protein product is CASAGVAALTDTQYF. V usage is TRBV3-1 (or the pseudogene TRBV3-2) and J usage is TRBJ2-3; D is perhaps TRBD2 (6 bases). CDR1 is LGHDT, CDR2 YNNKEL, per germline (reference sequence). V gave up 8 bases and J gave up 2 bases, with 17 bases separating them. CDR3 length equals 15 residues.

The chain combines TRBV27 with TRBJ2-5, with D possibly matching TRBD2 (7 bases). CDR3 length: 15 residues. V lost 3 bases and J 2 bases, leaving 13 bases between the germline ends. Germline assignment: CDR1 MNHEY and CDR2 SMNVEV (reference sequence). The CDR3 DNA is TGTGCCAGCAGTTTTGGGCGGGGGCTACAAGAGACCCAGTACTTC. This codes for CASSFGRGLQETQYF.

In its sample, this clone was seen a few times. V and J are TRBV29-1 and TRBJ1-2; no definite D call. Trimming shortened V by 3 bases and J by 2 bases, and 7 bases separated the two germline ends. CDR3 length: 12 residues. Germline assignment: CDR1 SQVTM and CDR2 ANQGSEA. CDR3 protein: CSVDNLNYGYTF. For the CDR3, the DNA is TGCAGCGTTGATAATTTGAACTATGGCTACACCTTC.

The chain employs TRBV9 and TRBJ1-6, with 7 bases fitting TRBD1. CDR3 size: 13 residues. V shed 10 bases and J 9 bases; nucleotides not matched to a gene: 10. Germline V CDR1 and CDR2: SGDLS, YYNGEE. Here the CDR3 DNA reads TGTGCCGCAGCCCGGGACAGTGCTTCACCCCTCCACTTT. This encodes CAAARDSASPLHF.

The genes are TRBV30 and TRBJ2-1; a possible D gene is TRBD2 (5 bases). The CDR3 runs to 16 residues. Germline CDR1 and CDR2: GTSNPN and SVGIG (reference sequence). V lost 0 bases and J lost 9, with 21 bases in between. This chain's CDR3 is CAWSVGADRREGEQFF. DNA for the CDR3: TGTGCCTGGAGTGTCGGAGCGGACCGCCGCGAGGGTGAGCAGTTCTTC.

V gene TRBV24-1 combines with J gene TRBJ1-3; D is unclear. The germline V gene has CDR1 KGHDR and CDR2 SFDVKD. The V and J ends lost 5 bases and 0 bases respectively, with 4 bases between them. There are 13 residues in the CDR3. The CDR3 here is CATSGVSGNTIYF. Here the CDR3 DNA reads TGTGCCACCAGTGGCGTCTCTGGAAACACCATATATTTT.

The chain is built from TRBV3-1 (or the pseudogene TRBV3-2) and TRBJ2-7, with 12 bases lining up with TRBD1. Looked up from germline, CDR1 is LGHDT and CDR2 is YNNKEL (reference sequence). J was trimmed by 2 bases and V by 4 bases; bases with no gene match: 3. The CDR3 loop spans 15 amino acids. In DNA, the CDR3 is TGTGCCAGCAGCCCCGGGACAGGGGGCCCCTACGAGCAGTACTTC. Its translation is CASSPGTGGPYEQYF.

This clone has more than one count but fewer than ten. The chain employs TRBV6-6 and TRBJ1-1, with TRBD1 matching over 7 bases. The CDR3 has 16 residues. V lost 5 bases, J lost 0 bases, and 9 bases stayed unmatched. Germline values: CDR1 MNHNY, CDR2 SVGAGI (reference sequence). CDR3 protein: CASSTPGQTLNTEAFF. DNA of the CDR3: TGTGCCAGCAGTACTCCGGGACAGACCCTGAACACTGAAGCTTTCTTT.

The gene calls are TRBV18 and TRBJ2-3, with D unresolved. Trimming removed 2 bases at V and 1 base at J, with 7 bases between. The CDR3 runs to 14 residues. The V gene's germline CDR1 is KGHSH and CDR2 LQKENI. Here the CDR3 reads CASSPTPRTDTQYF. DNA for the CDR3: TGTGCCAGCTCACCAACTCCTCGCACAGATACGCAGTATTTT. Full variable domain (outside the CDR3, taken from reference TRBV18 and TRBJ2-3): NAGVMQNPRHLVRRRGQEARLRCSPMKGHSHVYWYRQLPEEGLKFMVYLQKENIIDESGMPKERFSAEFPKEGPSILRIQQVVRGDSAAYFCASSPTPRTDTQYFGPGTRLTVL.

This clone has a handful of counts. CDR3 in DNA: TGTGCCACCAGTGATCCGGGACAGGGAGACTATGGCTACACCTTC. Translated, it gives CATSDPGQGDYGYTF. This chain uses TRBV24-1 with TRBJ1-2; the match to TRBD1 covers 9 bases. Germline V gene lookup returns CDR1 KGHDR and CDR2 SFDVKD. This CDR3 region has 15 residues. Germline trimming cut 3 bases from V and 3 bases from J; bases unmatched to any gene: 4.

This chain joins TRBV15 and TRBJ2-3; D may be TRBD2 (6 bases). CDR1 LNHNV and CDR2 YYDKDF come from the germline V gene (reference sequence). This CDR3 is 15 amino acids long. Trimming pared 0 bases from V and 3 bases from J, leaving 10 bases between. CDR3 loop: CATSREEGTTDTQYF. CDR3 sequence (DNA): TGTGCCACCAGCAGAGAGGAGGGTACGACAGATACGCAGTATTTT. The whole variable domain, filled in from reference TRBV15 and TRBJ2-3, reads DAMVIQNPRYQVTQFGKPVTLSCSQTLNHNVMYWYQQKSSQAPKLLFHYYDKDFNNEADTPDNFQSRRPNTSFCFLDIRSPGLGDTAMYLCATSREEGTTDTQYFGPGTRLTVL.

The chain links TRBV5-1 to TRBJ1-4; 10 bases align to TRBD1. CDR3 length: 17 residues. Germline V CDR1 and CDR2: SGHRS, YFSETQ. Trimming took 4 bases from V and 6 from J; bases not matched to a gene: 12. CDR3 nucleotide sequence: TGCGCCAGCAGCCCGGGGAGCCGGGACAGGGGAGATGAAAAACTGTTTTTT. Encoded protein: CASSPGSRDRGDEKLFF.

This chain joins TRBV5-1 and TRBJ1-3; D call uncertain. The CDR3 sequence is 13 residues long. V was pared by 4 bases and J by 0 bases, with 5 bases between. The V gene's germline CDR1 is SGHRS and CDR2 YFSETQ. CDR3 region: CASSEGSGNTIYF. CDR3 coding DNA: TGCGCCAGCAGCGAGGGCTCTGGAAACACCATATATTTT. Complete variable domain (other parts from reference TRBV5-1 and TRBJ1-3): KAGVTQTPRYLIKTRGQQVTLSCSPISGHRSVSWYQQTPGQGLQFLFEYFSETQRNKGNFPGRFSGRQFSNSRSEMNVSTLELGDSALYLCASSEGSGNTIYFGEGSWLTVV.

V is TRBV30 and J is TRBJ1-5; D is undetermined. There are 14 residues in the CDR3. The germline V gene encodes CDR1 GTSNPN and CDR2 SVGIG (reference sequence). V was trimmed by 2 bases and J by 4 bases, leaving 12 bases between them. CDR3 in DNA: TGTGCCTGGAGTCTCGAGTTCGGGAATCAGCCCCAGCATTTT. Amino acid sequence: CAWSLEFGNQPQHF.

V gene TRBV28 combines with J gene TRBJ2-3, with TRBD2 matching over 10 bases. Germline lookup yields CDR1 MDHEN and CDR2 SYDVKM. The CDR3 extends over 12 amino acids. The V and J ends lost 6 bases and 15 bases, in that order; junction bases with no gene match: 9. DNA of the CDR3: TGTGCCAGCAGCCTGTCTAGCGGGGGTCTATATTTT. This translates into CASSLSSGGLYF.

The CDR3 DNA sequence: TGTGCCAGCAGTCGGAGGGGGCCCCATGAGCAGTTCTTC. Protein product: CASSRRGPHEQFF. This chain joins TRBV6-5 and TRBJ2-1, with D tentatively TRBD1 (7 bases). V dropped 5 bases and J dropped 8 bases, with 13 bases sitting between them. This CDR3 has 13 amino acids. Germline CDR1 and CDR2: MNHEY and SVGAGI.

The V call is TRBV28, the J call TRBJ2-7; TRBD1 might be the D (5 bases). The CDR3 has 13 residues. Germline-derived CDR1 and CDR2 are MDHEN and SYDVKM. V was shortened by 5 bases and J by 6 bases, with 14 bases between the two germline ends. CDR3 in amino acids: CASSGRQYSEQYF. In nucleotides, the CDR3 is TGTGCCAGCAGTGGGCGACAGTACAGCGAGCAGTACTTC.

The chain has TRBV5-3 and TRBJ1-1; a possible D gene is TRBD1 (6 bases). TRBV5-3 is treated as an ORF (open reading frame) with a function not yet certain. The CDR3 is 15 residues long. V gave up 3 bases and J gave up 1 base, with 13 bases separating them. The CDR3 sequence is CARSYKLTGNTEAFF. Here the CDR3 DNA reads TGTGCCAGAAGCTATAAACTGACAGGGAACACTGAAGCTTTCTTT.

The chain recombines TRBV6-6 with TRBJ2-2, with no clear D. Germline V gene lookup returns CDR1 MNHNY and CDR2 SVGAGI (reference sequence). CDR3 length: 13 amino acids. The V end lost 6 bases, the J end lost 6 bases, and 11 bases lay between the germline ends. As DNA, the CDR3 is TGTGCCAGCAGGGCCGATTTACCCGGGGAGCTGTTTTTT. This translates into CASRADLPGELFF.

V usage is TRBV7-9 and J usage is TRBJ2-1, with 13 bases that match TRBD2. This CDR3 comprises 16 residues. The J segment lost 8 bases and the V segment lost 4 bases, leaving 8 bases of the junction unmatched. The germline V gene encodes CDR1 SEHNR and CDR2 FQNEAQ (reference sequence). CDR3 amino acids: CASSWGLAGTNHEQFF. The CDR3 DNA is TGTGCCAGCAGCTGGGGACTAGCGGGGACGAACCATGAGCAGTTCTTC.

The chain employs TRBV11-2 and TRBJ2-1, with D maybe TRBD1 (7 bases). Trimming took 6 bases from V and 15 from J, leaving 24 bases between them. The CDR3 is 14 amino acids. The germline CDR1 and CDR2 sequences are SGHAT and FQNNGV. The CDR3 bases are TGTGCCAGCAGTTACTCCACAGGGGCCGGGGGTTTGTTCTTC. It specifies CASSYSTGAGGLFF.

The genes are TRBV10-3 and TRBJ1-2, with D maybe TRBD1 (5 bases). The CDR3 sequence is 15 residues long. Germline values: CDR1 ENHRY, CDR2 SYGVKD. V dropped 3 bases and J dropped 0 bases, with 11 bases sitting between them. The CDR3 sequence is CAISEEAGANYGYTF. Written as DNA, the CDR3 is TGTGCCATCAGTGAAGAGGCGGGGGCTAACTATGGCTACACCTTC.

The chain joins TRBV30 to TRBJ1-1; 8 bases align to TRBD1. The V gene end was trimmed by 2 bases and the J gene end by 4 bases; junction bases not matched to a gene: 6. The CDR3 runs to 14 residues. CDR1 and CDR2 from the germline V gene are GTSNPN and SVGIG (reference sequence). CDR3 sequence (DNA): TGTGCCTGGAGTCTGACAGGGGTCCCCACTGAAGCTTTCTTT. This encodes CAWSLTGVPTEAFF.

The chain links TRBV27 to TRBJ2-3; TRBD1 aligns across 10 bases. J gave up 1 base and V 1 base, and 8 bases lay outside the gene matches. The CDR3 totals 18 residues. CDR1 and CDR2 (germline): MNHEY, SMNVEV (reference sequence). CDR3: CASSLLQAGTGGTDTQYF. For the CDR3, the DNA is TGTGCCAGCAGTTTATTACAGGCGGGGACAGGGGGCACAGATACGCAGTATTTT.